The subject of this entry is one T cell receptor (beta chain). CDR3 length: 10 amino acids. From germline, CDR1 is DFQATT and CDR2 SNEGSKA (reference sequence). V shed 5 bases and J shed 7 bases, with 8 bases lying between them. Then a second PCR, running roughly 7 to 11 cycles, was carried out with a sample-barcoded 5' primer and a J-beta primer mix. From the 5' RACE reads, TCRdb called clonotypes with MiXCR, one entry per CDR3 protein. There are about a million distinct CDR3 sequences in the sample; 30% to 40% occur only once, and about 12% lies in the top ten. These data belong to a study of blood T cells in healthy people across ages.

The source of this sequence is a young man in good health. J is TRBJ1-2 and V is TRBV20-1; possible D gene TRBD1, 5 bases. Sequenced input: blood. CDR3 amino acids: CSAVGTGYTF. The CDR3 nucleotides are TGCAGTGCTGTAGGGACTGGCTACACCTTC.